This T cell receptor beta chain is drawn from a study of blood T cell repertoires in COVID-19. As for the study in general: T cells, B-cell-depleted T cells, or PBMCs provided the cDNA or gDNA that served as material.

Ages ranged from roughly 18 to 100 years, with residence in under 25 US areas. Which cohort a participant joined came from the clinical history participants gave. Germline V lookup: CDR1 MNHEY, CDR2 SVGAGI. This CDR3 is built from 16 residues. The V segment lost 2 bases and the J segment 5 bases; nucleotides outside the gene matches: 7. As handled by the study authors: Using reference gene primer amplification, nucleated cell counts were estimated. Measured with immunoSEQ multiplex PCR; TCRdb has only the in-frame clones, and not every one. That table furnishes V, J and clone size, whereas the DNA furnished D and trimming. This table has approximately 200,000 clones, 80% to 90% appearing once.

The TCR originated in a middle-aged woman with acute COVID-19. The rearrangement uses TRBV6-5 and TRBJ2-3; TRBD1 matches 10 bases. Sequencing used PBMCs or T cells enriched from blood (not recorded which). CDR3 DNA sequence: TGTGCCAGCAGTTACGGAGACAGGGGGCTGGGAGATACGCAGTATTTT. Translating gives CASSYGDRGLGDTQYF.